This entry features one TCR beta chain sequence. Antigen specificity is unknown. Then a second PCR, running roughly 6 to 12 cycles, was carried out with a sample-barcoded 5' primer and a J-beta primer mix. At least 2.5 million CDR3-containing paired-end reads were obtained per sample. TCRdb passed the 5' RACE reads through MiXCR, listing each CDR3 protein once. The data show some 1.5 million distinct CDR3 sequences, roughly two fifths seen once. The data are from a study of blood T cells in healthy people across ages. The CDR3 runs 15 residues. The V end was cut by 3 bases, the J end by 4 bases, with 14 bases between. Study observations and caveats: Diversity was higher, and naive CD4+ cells more numerous, in long-lived donors than in aged donors. Age brought a roughly linear fall in TCR beta diversity measured per million T cells. The percentage of naive T cells correlated strongly with TCR beta diversity.

The V gene is TRBV12-3 or TRBV12-4, the J gene TRBJ2-3; TRBD2 is a possible D gene (7 bases). This TCR came from a woman aged 18-30 years in good health. The sequenced material came from blood. CDR3 nucleotide sequence: TGTGCCAGCAGTTTTGGGGGGGGCCCCGCAGATACGCAGTATTTT. Its translation is CASSFGGGPADTQYF.